This is a list of T cell receptor beta chains from one sample in a study of OX40 agonist ivuxolimab in advanced cancers. Sequencing used immunoSEQ multiplex PCR; TCRdb keeps in-frame clones, though not all of them. The sample contains some 84,000 clones, 89% of which appear only once. The starting material was CD4+ or CD8+ T cells sorted from blood, obtained in a trial of the OX40 agonist ivuxolimab. The origin of the receptors is an adult with an advanced solid tumor such as melanoma, head and neck, liver or kidney cancer. CDR3s include the opening cysteine and the closing phenylalanine or tryptophan. The D gene is left open where the match is weak. Not every row has a clone size; where given, it reads once, few, many or a size class.

abundance: NA; v_gene: TRBV5-6; d_gene: TRBD1; j_gene: TRBJ1-3; CDR3nt: TGTGCCAGCAGCTGGGAAATCCACAGGGGTCCTGGAAACACCATATATTTT; CDR3aa: CASSWEIHRGPGNTIYF
abundance: NA; v_gene: TRBV6-1; d_gene: TRBD1; j_gene: TRBJ1-4; CDR3nt: TGTGCCAGCACCCCAGTGACAGGGTCTGAAAAACTGTTTTTT; CDR3aa: CASTPVTGSEKLFF
abundance: NA; v_gene: TRBV7-9; d_gene: TRBD1; j_gene: TRBJ2-5; CDR3nt: TGTGCCAGCAGCTATGGACAGGGGGAAGAGACCCAGTACTTC; CDR3aa: CASSYGQGEETQYF
abundance: NA; v_gene: TRBV7-3; d_gene: NA; j_gene: TRBJ2-5; CDR3nt: TGTGCCAGCAGCTCAGGACAGCAAGAGACCCAGTACTTC; CDR3aa: CASSSGQQETQYF
abundance: NA; v_gene: TRBV4-3; d_gene: NA; j_gene: TRBJ2-7; CDR3nt: TGCGCCAGCAGCCAAGGACTAGTCGCTACCTACGAGCAGTACTTC; CDR3aa: CASSQGLVATYEQYF
abundance: NA; v_gene: TRBV4-3; d_gene: TRBD2; j_gene: TRBJ2-7; CDR3nt: TGCGCCAGCAGCCGTGGACTAGCGGGAGCCTACGAGCAGTACTTC; CDR3aa: CASSRGLAGAYEQYF
abundance: NA; v_gene: TRBV30; d_gene: NA; j_gene: TRBJ1-1; CDR3nt: TGTGCCTGGAGTTTGCGCTACACTGAAGCTTTCTTT; CDR3aa: CAWSLRYTEAFF
abundance: NA; v_gene: TRBV27; d_gene: NA; j_gene: TRBJ1-5; CDR3nt: TGTGCCAGCGGCCAGGGGTTAAGCAATCAGCCCCAGCATTTT; CDR3aa: CASGQGLSNQPQHF
abundance: once; v_gene: TRBV27; d_gene: NA; j_gene: TRBJ2-6; CDR3nt: TGTGCCAGCAGCCCCCCCGGGGCCAACGTCCTGACTTTC; CDR3aa: CASSPPGANVLTF
abundance: NA; v_gene: TRBV14; d_gene: NA; j_gene: TRBJ2-1; CDR3nt: TGTGCCAGCAGCCGCAGGGGCGATGAGCAGTTCTTC; CDR3aa: CASSRRGDEQFF
abundance: NA; v_gene: TRBV5-1; d_gene: TRBD1; j_gene: TRBJ1-1; CDR3nt: TGCGCCAGCAGCCTGGCAACCACAGGGGCCGAAGCTTTCTTT; CDR3aa: CASSLATTGAEAFF
abundance: NA; v_gene: TRBV7-9; d_gene: NA; j_gene: TRBJ1-5; CDR3nt: TGTGCCAGCAGCTTAGACCGCGCGGGGAATCAGCCCCAGCATTTT; CDR3aa: CASSLDRAGNQPQHF
abundance: NA; v_gene: TRBV28; d_gene: TRBD1; j_gene: TRBJ2-3; CDR3nt: TGTGCCAGCAGTTTGGGCCTGGGACAGGGGGCGCGGGGGGTCGATACGCAGTATTTT; CDR3aa: CASSLGLGQGARGVDTQYF
abundance: NA; v_gene: TRBV7-9; d_gene: TRBD1; j_gene: TRBJ1-1; CDR3nt: TGTGCCAGCAGCCTACAGGGGTTCACTGAAGCTTTCTTT; CDR3aa: CASSLQGFTEAFF
abundance: NA; v_gene: TRBV5-1; d_gene: TRBD2; j_gene: TRBJ2-1; CDR3nt: TGCGCCAGCAGCTTAGCGGGACCCTACAATGAGCAGTTCTTC; CDR3aa: CASSLAGPYNEQFF
abundance: NA; v_gene: TRBV2; d_gene: TRBD2; j_gene: TRBJ2-5; CDR3nt: TGTGCCAGCAGTGCGGGACTATTCCAAGAGACCCAGTACTTC; CDR3aa: CASSAGLFQETQYF
abundance: NA; v_gene: TRBV19; d_gene: TRBD1; j_gene: TRBJ2-3; CDR3nt: TGTGCCAGTAGTGTCGGACAGGGCAGCACAGATACGCAGTATTTT; CDR3aa: CASSVGQGSTDTQYF
abundance: once; v_gene: TRBV9; d_gene: NA; j_gene: TRBJ1-2; CDR3nt: TGTGCCAGCAGCGGGAATCGGCTTAACTATGGCTACACCTTC; CDR3aa: CASSGNRLNYGYTF
abundance: NA; v_gene: TRBV10-3; d_gene: TRBD1; j_gene: TRBJ1-2; CDR3nt: TGTGCCATCAGTAGGGACAGGGATAACTATGGCTACACCTTC; CDR3aa: CAISRDRDNYGYTF
abundance: NA; v_gene: TRBV7-3; d_gene: NA; j_gene: TRBJ1-2; CDR3nt: TGTGCCAGCAGCTTATGGGAGGGACCAAACTATGGCTACACCTTC; CDR3aa: CASSLWEGPNYGYTF
abundance: NA; v_gene: TRBV11-2; d_gene: TRBD1; j_gene: TRBJ2-2; CDR3nt: TGTGCCAGCAGGATTTTGGGACAGGGGTTTTTCAACACCGGGGAGCTGTTTTTT; CDR3aa: CASRILGQGFFNTGELFF
abundance: NA; v_gene: TRBV19; d_gene: NA; j_gene: TRBJ1-2; CDR3nt: TGTGCCAGTAGCACAAGGGCTAACTATGGCTACACCTTC; CDR3aa: CASSTRANYGYTF
abundance: NA; v_gene: TRBV30; d_gene: NA; j_gene: TRBJ2-1; CDR3nt: TGTGCCTCGACTGATACAGGCCGGAACAATGAGCAGTTCTTC; CDR3aa: CASTDTGRNNEQFF
abundance: NA; v_gene: TRBV5-5; d_gene: TRBD1; j_gene: TRBJ2-1; CDR3nt: TGTGCCAGCAGCTTGTCCCCGGACAGGGGGCCAGGAGAGCAGTTCTTC; CDR3aa: CASSLSPDRGPGEQFF
abundance: NA; v_gene: TRBV5-1; d_gene: TRBD1; j_gene: TRBJ2-1; CDR3nt: TGCGCCAGCAGTGCGGCGGGACAGGCCTACAATGAGCAGTTCTTC; CDR3aa: CASSAAGQAYNEQFF
abundance: NA; v_gene: TRBV5-1; d_gene: NA; j_gene: TRBJ2-1; CDR3nt: TGCGCCAGCAGCCTGCCGACAGGCCATCAGGGCAATGAGCAGTTCTTC; CDR3aa: CASSLPTGHQGNEQFF
abundance: NA; v_gene: TRBV9; d_gene: NA; j_gene: TRBJ1-1; CDR3nt: TGTGCCACGTCGGCAGGACCGAACACTGAAGCTTTCTTT; CDR3aa: CATSAGPNTEAFF
abundance: few; v_gene: TRBV5-1; d_gene: NA; j_gene: TRBJ1-2; CDR3nt: TGCGCCAGCAGCTCACAGGGAGGGGCTGACTATGGCTACACCTTC; CDR3aa: CASSSQGGADYGYTF
abundance: NA; v_gene: TRBV9; d_gene: TRBD2; j_gene: TRBJ2-1; CDR3nt: TGTGCCAGCAGCGTAGGTGAGCGGGAGTACGACAATGAGCAGTTCTTC; CDR3aa: CASSVGEREYDNEQFF
abundance: NA; v_gene: TRBV6-4; d_gene: TRBD1; j_gene: TRBJ2-3; CDR3nt: TGTGCCAGCAGTGGGCAAGGGGGCGCGGCCCCAGATACGCAGTATTTT; CDR3aa: CASSGQGGAAPDTQYF
abundance: NA; v_gene: TRBV5-4; d_gene: TRBD1; j_gene: TRBJ1-2; CDR3nt: TGTGCCAGCAGCTTGGCTGGACAGGGGAATGGCTACACCTTC; CDR3aa: CASSLAGQGNGYTF
abundance: NA; v_gene: TRBV30; d_gene: NA; j_gene: TRBJ1-4; CDR3nt: TGTGCCTTGCCTGTATCCGGGGGGTCAGGAAATGAAAAACTGTTTTTT; CDR3aa: CALPVSGGSGNEKLFF
abundance: once; v_gene: TRBV7-7; d_gene: NA; j_gene: TRBJ2-2; CDR3nt: TGTGCTAGCAGCTCGAGGCAGGGGAACACCGGGGAGCTGTTTTTT; CDR3aa: CASSSRQGNTGELFF
abundance: once; v_gene: TRBV7-9; d_gene: NA; j_gene: TRBJ2-5; CDR3nt: TGTGCCAGCAGCTCCCTCGACAGCCTTAAAGAGACCCAGTACTTC; CDR3aa: CASSSLDSLKETQYF
abundance: NA; v_gene: TRBV9; d_gene: TRBD1; j_gene: TRBJ2-1; CDR3nt: TGTGCCAGCAGCGAGAACCACAGGGGGGACTACAATGAGCAGTTCTTC; CDR3aa: CASSENHRGDYNEQFF
abundance: NA; v_gene: TRBV7-9; d_gene: NA; j_gene: TRBJ1-2; CDR3nt: TGTGCCAGCAGCTTAGCCACGAACTATGGCTACACCTTC; CDR3aa: CASSLATNYGYTF
abundance: NA; v_gene: TRBV29-1; d_gene: NA; j_gene: TRBJ2-1; CDR3nt: TGCAGCGTTGATGTTGTGGCGAATGAGCAGTTCTTC; CDR3aa: CSVDVVANEQFF
abundance: NA; v_gene: TRBV27; d_gene: NA; j_gene: TRBJ2-3; CDR3nt: TGTGCCAGTACAGACGCGGATACGCAGTATTTT; CDR3aa: CASTDADTQYF
abundance: NA; v_gene: TRBV18; d_gene: TRBD1; j_gene: TRBJ2-3; CDR3nt: TGTGCCAGCTCACCGAGGCTAACAGGGGGCGGAGATACGCAGTATTTT; CDR3aa: CASSPRLTGGGDTQYF
abundance: NA; v_gene: TRBV7-8; d_gene: NA; j_gene: TRBJ1-1; CDR3nt: TGTGCCAGCAGCTTAAAAAGGCTGAACACTGAAGCTTTCTTT; CDR3aa: CASSLKRLNTEAFF
abundance: once; v_gene: TRBV29-1; d_gene: TRBD2; j_gene: TRBJ2-1; CDR3nt: TGCAGCGTTGATCTAGCGGGAGGGCCCAATGAGCAGTTCTTC; CDR3aa: CSVDLAGGPNEQFF
abundance: few; v_gene: TRBV27; d_gene: TRBD2; j_gene: TRBJ2-2; CDR3nt: TGTGCCAGCAGTTCGCCGGGACTAGCGGGCAGGAACACCGGGGAGCTGTTTTTT; CDR3aa: CASSSPGLAGRNTGELFF
abundance: NA; v_gene: TRBV14; d_gene: NA; j_gene: TRBJ2-5; CDR3nt: TGTGCCAGCAGCCGTGGCAGACAAGAGACCCAGTACTTC; CDR3aa: CASSRGRQETQYF
abundance: NA; v_gene: TRBV7-2; d_gene: TRBD2; j_gene: TRBJ2-3; CDR3nt: TGTGCCAGCAGCTTAGGACTAGCGGGGGGCGCAGATACGCAGTATTTT; CDR3aa: CASSLGLAGGADTQYF
abundance: NA; v_gene: TRBV5-6; d_gene: NA; j_gene: TRBJ1-2; CDR3nt: TGTGCCAGCAGCAGCGGAACAGGAGTTTACTATGGCTACACCTTC; CDR3aa: CASSSGTGVYYGYTF
abundance: NA; v_gene: TRBV5-5; d_gene: TRBD1; j_gene: TRBJ2-7; CDR3nt: TGTGCCAGCAGCTTTGGGACAGTCCCCTACGAGCAGTACTTC; CDR3aa: CASSFGTVPYEQYF
abundance: NA; v_gene: TRBV29-1; d_gene: TRBD1; j_gene: TRBJ1-1; CDR3nt: TGCAGCGGTCGAGAATACAGGGGGGGAAACACTGAAGCTTTCTTT; CDR3aa: CSGREYRGGNTEAFF
abundance: NA; v_gene: TRBV29-1; d_gene: NA; j_gene: TRBJ2-1; CDR3nt: TGCAGCGTTGTTAGGGGAGGCAATGAGCAGTTCTTC; CDR3aa: CSVVRGGNEQFF
abundance: NA; v_gene: TRBV30; d_gene: NA; j_gene: TRBJ1-4; CDR3nt: TGTGCCTGGAGTGTACAGGGATCTTACTCGTTTTTT; CDR3aa: CAWSVQGSYSFF
abundance: NA; v_gene: TRBV7-2; d_gene: TRBD1; j_gene: TRBJ2-2; CDR3nt: TGTGCCAGCAGCCCCCGCAGGGGGACCCTCACCGGGGAGCTGTTTTTT; CDR3aa: CASSPRRGTLTGELFF
abundance: NA; v_gene: TRBV4-2; d_gene: NA; j_gene: TRBJ2-2; CDR3nt: TGTGCCAGCAGCACCTGGACAACTAACACCGGGGAGCTGTTTTTT; CDR3aa: CASSTWTTNTGELFF
abundance: NA; v_gene: TRBV19; d_gene: NA; j_gene: TRBJ1-1; CDR3nt: TGTGCCAGTAGTATCCCCCGGGAACGATTAATTAACACTGAAGCTTTCTTT; CDR3aa: CASSIPRERLINTEAFF
abundance: few; v_gene: TRBV11-3; d_gene: NA; j_gene: TRBJ2-3; CDR3nt: TGTGCCAGCAGCTTAGGAGGCACAGATACGCAGTATTTT; CDR3aa: CASSLGGTDTQYF
abundance: NA; v_gene: TRBV25-1; d_gene: NA; j_gene: TRBJ1-2; CDR3nt: TGTGCCAGCAGTGAATATAGAGGCTACACCTTC; CDR3aa: CASSEYRGYTF
abundance: NA; v_gene: TRBV6-5; d_gene: NA; j_gene: TRBJ2-1; CDR3nt: TGTGCCAGCAGCCGCTCGGGAGCGGGCAATGAGCAGTTCTTC; CDR3aa: CASSRSGAGNEQFF
abundance: NA; v_gene: TRBV11-2; d_gene: NA; j_gene: TRBJ2-6; CDR3nt: TGTGCCAGCAGCTTCATCCTCTCTGGGGCCAACGTCCTGACTTTC; CDR3aa: CASSFILSGANVLTF
abundance: NA; v_gene: TRBV5-1; d_gene: NA; j_gene: TRBJ2-7; CDR3nt: TGCGCCAGCCAGACAGGCAGGATACCCTACGAGCAGTACTTC; CDR3aa: CASQTGRIPYEQYF
abundance: NA; v_gene: TRBV5-5; d_gene: NA; j_gene: TRBJ1-5; CDR3nt: TGTGCCAGCAGAGGGACCTGGAGGACAAATCAGCCCCAGCATTTT; CDR3aa: CASRGTWRTNQPQHF
abundance: NA; v_gene: TRBV6-5; d_gene: TRBD1; j_gene: TRBJ2-7; CDR3nt: TGTGCCAGCAGTTATGCAGGGGGTGTCTACGAGCAGTACTTC; CDR3aa: CASSYAGGVYEQYF